This T cell receptor beta chain was identified in a study of T cells in Graves' hyperthyroidism and ophthalmopathy. Study-wide results and caveats: Among thyroid clonotypes expanded above 0.001, most also appeared in blood.

Clinical symptoms, serum thyroxine, TRAb, thyroid ultrasound and orbital computed tomography informed diagnoses. This clonotype was observed at least ten times. Its specificity is unknown. CDR1 SGHTA and CDR2 FQGNSA come from the germline V gene. V lost 5 bases, J lost 6 bases, and 10 bases lay in between. CDR3 length equals 13 residues. The source material, RNA transcripts, was used to amplify TCR beta CDR3 regions. Initially, a first-round RT-PCR of the TCR CDR3 employed the HTBI primer set. TCRdb recomputed calls from the multiplex PCR reads with MiXCR, one row per CDR3 protein. There are 300,000 to 450,000 distinct CDR3 sequences in the sample; about 13% occur only once, and around a tenth lies in the top ten.

This TCR was recovered from a woman aged 18-29 years with Graves' hyperthyroidism. The chain is built from TRBV7-2 and TRBJ2-2; no clear D gene. Sequencing was carried out using blood. CDR3 residues: CASSRTTPGELFF. DNA of the CDR3: TGTGCCAGCAGCCGTACTACTCCCGGGGAGCTGTTTTTT.